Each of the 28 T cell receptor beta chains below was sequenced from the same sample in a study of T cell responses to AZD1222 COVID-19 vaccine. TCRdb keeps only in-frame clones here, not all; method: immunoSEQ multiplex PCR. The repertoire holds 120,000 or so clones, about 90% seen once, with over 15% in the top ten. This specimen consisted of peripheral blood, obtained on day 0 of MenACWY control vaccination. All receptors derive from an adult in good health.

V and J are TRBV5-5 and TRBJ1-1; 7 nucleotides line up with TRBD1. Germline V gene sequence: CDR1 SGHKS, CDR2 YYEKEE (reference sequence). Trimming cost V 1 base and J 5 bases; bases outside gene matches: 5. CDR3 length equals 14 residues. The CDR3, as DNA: TGTGCCAGCAGCTTGTCAGGGGGTGGGACTGAAGCTTTCTTT. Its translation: CASSLSGGGTEAFF.

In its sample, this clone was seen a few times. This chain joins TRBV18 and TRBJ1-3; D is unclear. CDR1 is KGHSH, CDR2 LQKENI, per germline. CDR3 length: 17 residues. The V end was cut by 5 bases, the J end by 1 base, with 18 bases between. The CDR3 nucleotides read TGTGCCAGCTCAACCCCCGGCGGGTGTGGGTCTGGAAACACCATATATTTT. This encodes CASSTPGGCGSGNTIYF.

This CDR3 is CASRPTGGSYNEQFF. In DNA, the CDR3 is TGTGCCAGCAGACCAACGGGGGGCTCCTACAATGAGCAGTTCTTC. V usage is TRBV11-1 and J usage is TRBJ2-1; 7 bases match TRBD2. Germline CDR1 reads SGHAT; CDR2 reads FQDESV (reference sequence). This CDR3 region has 15 residues. V lost 6 bases, J lost 0 bases, and 5 bases stayed unmatched.

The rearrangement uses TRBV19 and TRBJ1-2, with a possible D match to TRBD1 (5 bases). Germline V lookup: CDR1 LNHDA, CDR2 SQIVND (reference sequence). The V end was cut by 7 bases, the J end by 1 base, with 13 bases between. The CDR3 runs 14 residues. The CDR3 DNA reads TGTGCCAGTATCGCGGACACGGATAACTATGGCTACACCTTC. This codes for CASIADTDNYGYTF.

Here the CDR3 reads CASSSALRGADTGELFF. CDR3 coding DNA: TGTGCCAGCAGTTCTGCCCTCAGGGGCGCAGACACCGGGGAGCTGTTTTTT. This chain connects TRBV28 to TRBJ2-2, with D possibly matching TRBD1 (6 bases). This CDR3 comprises 17 residues. The germline V gene has CDR1 MDHEN and CDR2 SYDVKM. Trimming cost V 4 bases and J 3 bases, with 18 bases left between them.

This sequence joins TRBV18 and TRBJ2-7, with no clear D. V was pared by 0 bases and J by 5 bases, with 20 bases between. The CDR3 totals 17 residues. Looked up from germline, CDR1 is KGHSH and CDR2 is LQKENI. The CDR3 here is CASSPPNPRRDWDEQYF. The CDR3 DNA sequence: TGTGCCAGCTCACCACCTAATCCGAGGAGAGACTGGGACGAGCAGTACTTC.

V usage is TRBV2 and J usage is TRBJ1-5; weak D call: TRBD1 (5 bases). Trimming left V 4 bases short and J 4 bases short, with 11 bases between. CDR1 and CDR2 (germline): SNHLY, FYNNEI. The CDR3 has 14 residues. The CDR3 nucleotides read TGTGCCAGCAGTGGGGGACGCCGGAATCAGCCCCAGCATTTT. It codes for CASSGGRRNQPQHF.

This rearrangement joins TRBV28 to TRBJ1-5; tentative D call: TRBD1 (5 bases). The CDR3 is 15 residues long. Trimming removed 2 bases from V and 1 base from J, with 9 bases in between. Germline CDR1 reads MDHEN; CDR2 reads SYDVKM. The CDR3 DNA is TGTGCCAGCAGTTTAGTCTGGGGGAGCAATCAGCCCCAGCATTTT. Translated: CASSLVWGSNQPQHF.

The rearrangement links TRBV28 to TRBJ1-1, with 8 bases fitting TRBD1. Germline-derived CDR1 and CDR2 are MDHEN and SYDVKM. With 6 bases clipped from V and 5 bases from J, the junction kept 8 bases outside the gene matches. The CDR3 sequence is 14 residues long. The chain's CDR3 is CASRATGGGTEAFF. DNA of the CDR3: TGTGCCAGCAGGGCAACAGGGGGAGGGACTGAAGCTTTCTTT.

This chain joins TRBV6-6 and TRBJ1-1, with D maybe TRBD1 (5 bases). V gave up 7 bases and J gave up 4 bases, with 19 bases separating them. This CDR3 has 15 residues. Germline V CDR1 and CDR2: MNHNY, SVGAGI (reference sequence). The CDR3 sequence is CASIQGASGSTEAFF. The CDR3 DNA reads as TGTGCCAGCATCCAAGGGGCCTCGGGGAGCACTGAAGCTTTCTTT.

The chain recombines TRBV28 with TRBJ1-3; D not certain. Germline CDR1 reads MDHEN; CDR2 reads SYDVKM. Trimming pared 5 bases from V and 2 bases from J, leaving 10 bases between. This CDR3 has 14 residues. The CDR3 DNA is TGTGCCAGCAGTCGGGTGCGAGCTGGAAACACCATATATTTT. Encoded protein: CASSRVRAGNTIYF.

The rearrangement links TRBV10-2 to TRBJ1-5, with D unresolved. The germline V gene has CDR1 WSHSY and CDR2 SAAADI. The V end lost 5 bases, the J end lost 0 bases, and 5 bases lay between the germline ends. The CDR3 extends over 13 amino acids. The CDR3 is CASSPDSNQPQHF. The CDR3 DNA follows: TGCGCCAGCAGTCCGGATAGCAATCAGCCCCAGCATTTT.

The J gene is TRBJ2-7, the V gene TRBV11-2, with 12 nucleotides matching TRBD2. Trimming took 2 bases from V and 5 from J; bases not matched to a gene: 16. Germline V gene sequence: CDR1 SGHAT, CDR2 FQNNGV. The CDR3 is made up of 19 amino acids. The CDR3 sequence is CASSLRSILAGGEAHEQYF. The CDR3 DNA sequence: TGTGCCAGCAGCTTAAGGTCTATCCTAGCGGGAGGGGAGGCCCACGAGCAGTACTTC.

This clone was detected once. For the CDR3, the DNA is TGCGCCAGCCGGACACGGTGGAACACCGGGGAGCTGTTTTTT. It specifies CASRTRWNTGELFF. This chain links TRBV4-1 with TRBJ2-2; D is possibly TRBD1 (5 bases). The V end lost 8 bases, the J end lost 1 base, and 11 bases lay between the germline ends. The CDR3 totals 14 residues. Germline CDR1 is MGHRA and CDR2 is YSYEKL.

The CDR3: CASSRERVFGNQPQHF. Here the CDR3 DNA reads TGTGCCAGCAGTAGAGAAAGGGTTTTTGGCAATCAGCCCCAGCATTTT. The chain is built from TRBV28 and TRBJ1-5; D call uncertain. The CDR3 sequence is 16 residues long. V gave up 5 bases and J gave up 2 bases, with 16 bases separating them. Germline V CDR1 and CDR2: MDHEN, SYDVKM.

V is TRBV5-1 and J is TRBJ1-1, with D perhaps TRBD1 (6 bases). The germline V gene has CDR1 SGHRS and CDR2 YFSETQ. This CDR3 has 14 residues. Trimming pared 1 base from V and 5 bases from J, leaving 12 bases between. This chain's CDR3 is CASSLSRGGTEAFF. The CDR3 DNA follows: TGCGCCAGCAGCTTGAGCAGGGGAGGGACTGAAGCTTTCTTT. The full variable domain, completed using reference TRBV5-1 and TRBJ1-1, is KAGVTQTPRYLIKTRGQQVTLSCSPISGHRSVSWYQQTPGQGLQFLFEYFSETQRNKGNFPGRFSGRQFSNSRSEMNVSTLELGDSALYLCASSLSRGGTEAFFGQGTRLTVV.

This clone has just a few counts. CDR3 sequence reads: CASSLGTSGDEQFF. CDR3 DNA: TGCGCCAGCAGCTTGGGGACTAGCGGCGATGAGCAGTTCTTC. The chain links TRBV5-1 to TRBJ2-1; 10 nucleotides agree with TRBD2. CDR3 length: 14 residues. CDR1 and CDR2 (germline): SGHRS, YFSETQ. The ends lost 0 bases at V and 8 bases at J; junction bases unmatched: 2. The variable domain in full, completed from reference TRBV5-1 and TRBJ2-1, reads KAGVTQTPRYLIKTRGQQVTLSCSPISGHRSVSWYQQTPGQGLQFLFEYFSETQRNKGNFPGRFSGRQFSNSRSEMNVSTLELGDSALYLCASSLGTSGDEQFFGPGTRLTVL.

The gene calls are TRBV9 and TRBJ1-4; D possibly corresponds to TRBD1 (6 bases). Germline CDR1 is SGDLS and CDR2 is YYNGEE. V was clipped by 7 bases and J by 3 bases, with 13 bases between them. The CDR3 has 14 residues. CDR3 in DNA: TGTGCCAGCCAGAGGGGGGGCCCTAATGAAAAACTGTTTTTT. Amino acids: CASQRGGPNEKLFF.

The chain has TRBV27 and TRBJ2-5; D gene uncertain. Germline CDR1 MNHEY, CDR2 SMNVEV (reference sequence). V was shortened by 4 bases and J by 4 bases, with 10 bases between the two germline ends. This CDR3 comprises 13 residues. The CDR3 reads CASSSNTIETQYF. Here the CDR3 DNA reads TGTGCCAGCAGTTCGAACACTATAGAGACCCAGTACTTC.

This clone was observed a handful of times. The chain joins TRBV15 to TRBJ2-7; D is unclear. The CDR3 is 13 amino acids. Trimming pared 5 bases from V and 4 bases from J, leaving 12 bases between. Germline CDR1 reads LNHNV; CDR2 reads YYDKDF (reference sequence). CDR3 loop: CATSYGGIYEQYF. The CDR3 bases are TGTGCCACCAGCTACGGCGGCATTTACGAGCAGTACTTC. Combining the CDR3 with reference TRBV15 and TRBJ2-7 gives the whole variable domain DAMVIQNPRYQVTQFGKPVTLSCSQTLNHNVMYWYQQKSSQAPKLLFHYYDKDFNNEADTPDNFQSRRPNTSFCFLDIRSPGLGDTAMYLCATSYGGIYEQYFGPGTRLTVT.

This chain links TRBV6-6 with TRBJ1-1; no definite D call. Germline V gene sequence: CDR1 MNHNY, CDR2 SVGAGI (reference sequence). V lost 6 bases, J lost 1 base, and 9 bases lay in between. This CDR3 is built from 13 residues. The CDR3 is CASSLYTNTEAFF. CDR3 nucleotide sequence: TGTGCCAGCAGCCTATACACGAACACTGAAGCTTTCTTT.

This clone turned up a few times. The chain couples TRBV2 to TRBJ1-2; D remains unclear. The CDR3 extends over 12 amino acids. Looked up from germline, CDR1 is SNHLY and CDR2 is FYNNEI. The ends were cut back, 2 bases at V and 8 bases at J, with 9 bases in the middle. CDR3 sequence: CASSERGYGYTF. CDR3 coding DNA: TGTGCCAGCAGTGAACGAGGGTACGGCTACACCTTC.

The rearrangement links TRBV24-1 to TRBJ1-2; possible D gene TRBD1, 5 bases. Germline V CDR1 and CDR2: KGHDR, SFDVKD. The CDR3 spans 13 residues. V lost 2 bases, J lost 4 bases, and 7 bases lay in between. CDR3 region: CATSDYTGYGYTF. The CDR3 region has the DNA TGTGCCACCAGTGATTACACAGGCTATGGCTACACCTTC.

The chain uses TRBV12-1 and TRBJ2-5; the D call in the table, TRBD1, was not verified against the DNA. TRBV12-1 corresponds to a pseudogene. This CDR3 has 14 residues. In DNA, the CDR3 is TGTGCCAGCCGTAATGGACAGGGGGCGCAGACCCAGTACTTC. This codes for CASRNGQGAQTQYF.

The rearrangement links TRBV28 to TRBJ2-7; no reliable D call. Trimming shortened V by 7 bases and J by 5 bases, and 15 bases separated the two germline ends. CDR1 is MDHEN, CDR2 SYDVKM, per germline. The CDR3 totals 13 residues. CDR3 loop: CASTTAYDNEQYF. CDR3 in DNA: TGTGCCAGCACAACAGCGTATGACAACGAGCAGTACTTC.

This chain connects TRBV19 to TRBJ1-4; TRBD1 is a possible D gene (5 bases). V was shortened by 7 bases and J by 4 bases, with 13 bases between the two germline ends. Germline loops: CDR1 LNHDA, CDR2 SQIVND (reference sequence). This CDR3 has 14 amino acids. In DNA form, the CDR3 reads TGTGCCAGTACTGCCGGGACTCGTAATGAAAAACTGTTTTTT. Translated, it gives CASTAGTRNEKLFF.

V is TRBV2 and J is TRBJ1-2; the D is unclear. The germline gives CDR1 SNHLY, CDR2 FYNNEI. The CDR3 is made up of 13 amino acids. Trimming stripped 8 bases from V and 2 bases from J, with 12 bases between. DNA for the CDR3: TGTGCCAGCTACAGTCCGGAGAACTATGGCTACACCTTC. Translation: CASYSPENYGYTF.

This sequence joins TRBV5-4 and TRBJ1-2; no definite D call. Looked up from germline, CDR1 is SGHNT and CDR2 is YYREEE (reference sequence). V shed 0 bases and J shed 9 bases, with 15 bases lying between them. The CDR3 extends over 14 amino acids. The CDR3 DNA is TGTGCCAGCAGCTTGGTGTCAATCCCTGGCAGCTACACCTTC. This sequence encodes CASSLVSIPGSYTF.